These T cell receptor beta chains were read from a single sample in a study of T cells in localized non-small cell lung cancer. The table came from immunoSEQ multiplex PCR; TCRdb's copy has only in-frame clones and leaves some out. This table has over 15,000 clones, approximately 91% appearing once. The material sequenced was peripheral blood, taken before any cancer treatment. The origin of the receptors is a woman aged 40 to 75 with stage I lung adenocarcinoma. CDR3s include the opening cysteine and the closing phenylalanine or tryptophan. Each record gives: J gene, clone size, V gene, D gene, CDR3 protein, CDR3 DNA. The D gene is left open where the match is weak. Only part of the rows carry a size: once, few, many, or a class if the clone is expanded.

TRBJ1-5,-,TRBV18,TRBD1,CASSPGQGADQPQHF,TGTGCCAGCTCACCGGGGCAGGGGGCAGATCAGCCCCAGCATTTT
TRBJ2-5,-,TRBV5-4,-,CASSLQGGETQYF,TGTGCCAGCAGCTTACAGGGCGGAGAGACCCAGTACTTC
TRBJ1-2,-,TRBV5-1,-,CASSFDSNYGYTF,TGCGCCAGCAGCTTCGACAGCAACTATGGCTACACCTTC
TRBJ2-7,-,TRBV4-2,-,CASSQEMGDPNEQYF,TGTGCCAGCAGCCAAGAAATGGGGGATCCCAACGAGCAGTACTTC
TRBJ1-3,-,TRBV19,-,CASSIELGNTIYF,TGTGCCAGTAGTATCGAGTTGGGAAACACCATATATTTT
TRBJ2-3,-,TRBV4-3,-,CASARADTDTQYF,TGCGCCAGCGCACGGGCCGACACAGATACGCAGTATTTT
TRBJ2-2,-,TRBV11-2,-,CASSLQGQGTGELFF,TGTGCCAGCAGCTTACAAGGCCAGGGCACCGGGGAGCTGTTTTTT
TRBJ2-3,-,TRBV5-4,TRBD2,CASSEPTSSPSTDTQYF,TGTGCCAGCAGCGAACCGACTAGCAGCCCTAGCACAGATACGCAGTATTTT
TRBJ2-7,-,TRBV9,TRBD1,CASSVDGQANSYEQYF,TGTGCCAGCAGCGTCGACGGACAGGCGAACTCCTACGAGCAGTACTTC
TRBJ1-1,-,TRBV25-1,TRBD1,CASQGQGGTEAFF,TGTGCCAGTCAAGGACAGGGTGGGACTGAAGCTTTCTTT
TRBJ2-2,-,TRBV28,-,CASRPGHNTGELFF,TGTGCCAGCAGGCCAGGACATAACACCGGGGAGCTGTTTTTT
TRBJ1-2,-,TRBV11-2,-,CASSVGTEPRYTF,TGTGCCAGCAGCGTAGGGACGGAGCCTCGCTACACCTTC
TRBJ1-4,-,TRBV6-5,TRBD1,CASSRQGQEKLFF,TGTGCCAGCAGCCGACAGGGGCAGGAAAAACTGTTTTTT
TRBJ1-2,-,TRBV7-9,-,CASSLASQGTSEYTF,TGTGCCAGCAGCTTAGCGTCTCAGGGGACCTCGGAATACACCTTC
TRBJ1-6,-,TRBV11-2,-,CASSFSVGYNSPLHF,TGTGCCAGCAGCTTTAGTGTGGGCTATAATTCACCCCTCCACTTT
TRBJ2-7,-,TRBV28,TRBD2,CASSLTPLAGAYEQYF,TGTGCCAGCAGTTTAACCCCCCTAGCGGGAGCTTACGAGCAGTACTTC
TRBJ2-4,-,TRBV10-3,TRBD1,CAISDRENIQYF,TGTGCCATCAGCGACAGGGAAAACATTCAGTACTTC
TRBJ2-7,-,TRBV11-3,-,CASSFIVGSRGEQYF,TGTGCCAGCAGCTTTATAGTCGGGAGTAGGGGCGAGCAGTACTTC
TRBJ2-1,-,TRBV5-1,TRBD2,CASSLGTSGRPSYNEQFF,TGCGCCAGCAGCTTGGGGACTAGCGGGAGGCCCTCCTACAATGAGCAGTTCTTC
TRBJ2-3,-,TRBV7-2,TRBD2,CASSAGTSGPGTQYF,TGTGCCAGCAGCGCTGGGACTAGCGGGCCAGGCACGCAGTATTTT
TRBJ1-1,-,TRBV7-2,-,CASSRDPGREAFF,TGTGCCAGCAGCCGCGACCCGGGACGGGAAGCTTTCTTT
TRBJ1-1,-,TRBV7-9,-,CASTHENAWEAFF,TGTGCCAGCACTCACGAAAATGCGTGGGAAGCTTTCTTT
TRBJ2-3,-,TRBV29-1,-,CSAVGVPSTDTQYF,TGCAGCGCCGTCGGAGTACCGAGCACAGATACGCAGTATTTT
TRBJ1-1,few,TRBV10-3,TRBD1,CAISGSTTGVGEAFF,TGTGCCATCAGTGGGTCCACCACAGGGGTCGGTGAAGCTTTCTTT
TRBJ2-2,-,TRBV6-1,-,CASSGRLYTGELFF,TGTGCCAGCAGTGGGAGACTTTACACCGGGGAGCTGTTTTTT
TRBJ2-5,-,TRBV28,-,CASSRQFKETQYF,TGTGCCAGCAGCAGGCAGTTCAAAGAGACCCAGTACTTC